In this sample, the clone carrying this T cell receptor (beta chain) turned up many times. What it binds is not known. Patients having uncontrolled infection, another autoimmune disease, pregnancy or lactation were not included. These data come from a study of T cells in Graves' hyperthyroidism and ophthalmopathy. Whole-study context: At initial diagnosis, before any treatment had begun, peripheral blood was obtained.

Findings and limits, study-wide: Researchers report that a 13 V-J model separated ophthalmopathy from stable hyperthyroidism.

The TCR beta CDR3 regions underwent amplification using RNA transcripts as the source. The TCR CDR3 was amplified in a first-round RT-PCR using the HTBI primer set. TCRdb independently ran MiXCR on the multiplex PCR reads; one entry per CDR3 protein. The repertoire includes about 640,000 distinct CDR3 sequences, less than 25% of them detected once, and under 35% sits in the top ten. This TCR was recovered from a man under 40 with Graves' ophthalmopathy. Specimen: blood.

The DNA for the CDR3 is TGTGCCAGCGTAACCGGGACTAGCGCCTACGAGCAGTACTTC. Protein sequence: CASVTGTSAYEQYF. V usage is TRBV2 and J usage is TRBJ2-7, with 10 bases that match TRBD2. Trimming removed 8 bases from V and 2 bases from J; junction bases left unmatched: 6. The CDR3 contains 14 residues. Germline values: CDR1 SNHLY, CDR2 FYNNEI.